These 16 T cell receptor beta chains originate from one sample sequenced in a study of blood T cell repertoires in COVID-19. Assay used: immunoSEQ multiplex PCR; TCRdb lists only in-frame clones, some missing. The sample holds around 300,000 clones; approximately 89% are singletons and the top ten take around 5%. Sequencing was performed on PBMCs or T cells enriched from blood (not recorded which). These receptors came from a man aged 25-45 years who had recovered from COVID-19.

The chain couples TRBV3-1 (or the pseudogene TRBV3-2) to TRBJ2-3; D remains unclear. The germline gives CDR1 LGHDT, CDR2 YNNKEL (reference sequence). The CDR3 extends over 15 amino acids. The V gene lost 1 base and the J gene lost 0 bases, with 8 bases spanning the gap. CDR3 in DNA: TGTGCCAGCAGCCAAGTAGGAGATAGCACAGATACGCAGTATTTT. Translated, it gives CASSQVGDSTDTQYF.

The table lists this clone with a count of one. The V and J genes are TRBV4-1 and TRBJ2-2; tentatively, D is TRBD2 (5 bases). V dropped 3 bases and J dropped 1 base, with 9 bases sitting between them. This CDR3 comprises 15 residues. The germline CDR1 and CDR2 sequences are MGHRA and YSYEKL. In DNA form, the CDR3 reads TGCGCCAGCAGCCATGGACGGGGGAACACCGGGGAGCTGTTTTTT. This gives the protein CASSHGRGNTGELFF.

In its sample, this clone was seen a few times. This chain connects TRBV4-2 to TRBJ2-1, with D uncertain. The CDR3 contains 15 residues. The germline CDR1 and CDR2 sequences are LGHNA and YNFKEQ. V gave up 5 bases and J gave up 0 bases, with 11 bases separating them. The CDR3 protein is CASSALRHSYNEQFF. The CDR3 nucleotides are TGTGCCAGCAGCGCATTGCGGCACTCCTACAATGAGCAGTTCTTC.

As regards this clone: Within the sample, other DNA sequences also encode this same CDR3. The rearrangement joins TRBV9 to TRBJ1-3, with 7 nucleotides matching TRBD1. V was pared by 4 bases and J by 1 base, with 5 bases of the junction left unmatched. CDR1 is SGDLS, CDR2 YYNGEE, per germline. The CDR3 has 15 amino acids. CDR3 sequence: CASSPQGGSGNTIYF. DNA for the CDR3: TGTGCCAGCAGCCCCCAGGGGGGTTCTGGAAACACCATATATTTT. Full variable domain (missing parts from reference TRBV9 and TRBJ1-3): DSGVTQTPKHLITATGQRVTLRCSPRSGDLSVYWYQQSLDQGLQFLIQYYNGEERAKGNILERFSAQQFPDLHSELNLSSLELGDSALYFCASSPQGGSGNTIYFGEGSWLTVV.

This chain uses TRBV6-5 with TRBJ2-7; D is possibly TRBD1 (5 bases). With 1 base removed from V and 0 bases from J, the gap between germline ends came to 10 bases. The V gene's germline CDR1 is MNHEY and CDR2 SVGAGI. This CDR3 comprises 15 residues. The CDR3 loop reads CASSYFVQGSYEQYF. Written as DNA, the CDR3 is TGTGCCAGCAGTTACTTTGTGCAGGGCTCCTACGAGCAGTACTTC.

The gene calls are TRBV19 and TRBJ1-2, with 9 bases aligning to TRBD1. Trimming took 6 bases from V and 3 from J; bases not matched to a gene: 14. Germline lookup yields CDR1 LNHDA and CDR2 SQIVND (reference sequence). There are 17 residues in the CDR3. DNA for the CDR3: TGTGCCAGTAGCCTCAACAACAGGGGGCCGTTGGACTATGGCTACACCTTC. Its protein product is CASSLNNRGPLDYGYTF.

This clone was seen once. The chain is built from TRBV28 and TRBJ2-7; a possible D gene is TRBD1 (6 bases). Germline assignment: CDR1 MDHEN and CDR2 SYDVKM. This CDR3 is built from 15 residues. Trimming pared 6 bases from V and 1 base from J, leaving 16 bases between. The CDR3 sequence is CASRPGSTGSYEQYF. The CDR3 DNA sequence: TGTGCCAGCAGACCCGGCTCTACAGGGTCCTACGAGCAGTACTTC.

The chain has TRBV15 and TRBJ2-3, with TRBD1 identical over 8 bases. There are 14 residues in the CDR3. Germline V gene sequence: CDR1 LNHNV, CDR2 YYDKDF (reference sequence). V lost 8 bases to trimming and J lost 2 bases; unmatched junction nucleotides: 6. As DNA, the CDR3 is TGTGCCACCGCCAGGGGGCCTCCCACAGATACGCAGTATTTT. As protein: CATARGPPTDTQYF.

This chain connects TRBV27 to TRBJ2-7; 8 nucleotides agree with TRBD2. With V trimmed by 1 base and J by 0 bases, 5 bases remained unmatched. CDR1 is MNHEY and CDR2 is SMNVEV in the germline V gene (reference sequence). The CDR3 is 16 amino acids. The CDR3 DNA sequence: TGTGCCAGCAGTTTATTTGGCGGGGGGAGCTCCTACGAGCAGTACTTC. Translation gives CASSLFGGGSSYEQYF.

Here the CDR3 reads CASSLSPVLAKNIQYF. CDR3 DNA: TGTGCCAGCAGTTTATCACCGGTTTTAGCCAAAAACATTCAGTACTTC. V and J are TRBV28 and TRBJ2-4; D gene uncertain. From germline, CDR1 is MDHEN and CDR2 SYDVKM. The CDR3 has 16 amino acids. V was trimmed by 1 base and J by 0 bases, leaving 10 bases between them. Together with reference TRBV28 and TRBJ2-4, the CDR3 gives the full variable domain: DVKVTQSSRYLVKRTGEKVFLECVQDMDHENMFWYRQDPGLGLRLIYFSYDVKMKEKGDIPEGYSVSREKKERFSLILESASTNQTSMYLCASSLSPVLAKNIQYFGAGTRLSVL.

The chain joins TRBV28 to TRBJ1-2; D is unresolved. The CDR3 has 12 amino acids. V was shortened by 6 bases and J by 8 bases, with 13 bases between the two germline ends. CDR1 is MDHEN and CDR2 is SYDVKM in the germline V gene. CDR3 in DNA: TGTGCCAGCAGGATTTTATATGAGGGCTACACCTTC. It yields the protein CASRILYEGYTF.

This clone was found a few times. The chain combines TRBV7-9 with TRBJ1-5, with TRBD1 identical over 9 bases. The length of the CDR3 is 13 residues. Trimming cost V 4 bases and J 9 bases; bases outside gene matches: 4. CDR1 and CDR2 from the germline V gene are SEHNR and FQNEAQ (reference sequence). This CDR3 is CASSWDRAGPQHF. The CDR3 DNA reads as TGTGCCAGCAGCTGGGACAGGGCAGGGCCCCAGCATTTT.

V and J are TRBV12-5 and TRBJ1-4; 7 positions match TRBD1. V was clipped by 9 bases and J by 4 bases; unmatched bases: 5. The CDR3 contains 13 residues. Germline-derived CDR1 and CDR2 are LGHNT and FRNRAP. CDR3 amino acids: CARGQALNEKLFF. DNA of the CDR3: TGTGCTAGAGGACAGGCTCTTAATGAAAAACTGTTTTTT.

This chain connects TRBV27 to TRBJ1-1, with D tentatively TRBD1 (6 bases). Trimming stripped 0 bases from V and 4 bases from J, with 12 bases between. This CDR3 spans 15 amino acids. Germline CDR1 and CDR2: MNHEY and SMNVEV (reference sequence). The CDR3 spells CASSLSGAGITEAFF. The CDR3 region has the DNA TGTGCCAGCAGTTTATCGGGGGCAGGTATCACTGAAGCTTTCTTT.

This clone was counted once. The chain employs TRBV18 and TRBJ2-1; 8 nucleotides align to TRBD1. Germline lookup yields CDR1 KGHSH and CDR2 LQKENI. This CDR3 has 16 amino acids. Unmatched junction bases numbered 10, after V lost 4 bases and J lost 5 bases. CDR3 sequence (DNA): TGTGCCAGCTCACTCAACCGGGACAGGTGGGACAATGAGCAGTTCTTC. Residues: CASSLNRDRWDNEQFF.

The rearrangement uses TRBV11-2 and TRBJ2-2; 8 bases are shared with TRBD1. The germline V gene encodes CDR1 SGHAT and CDR2 FQNNGV. The CDR3 has 15 amino acids. V shed 5 bases, J shed 3 bases, and the junction held 5 bases outside the gene matches. CDR3 protein: CASSRTGGYTGELFF. CDR3 DNA: TGTGCCAGCAGCCGTACAGGGGGTTACACCGGGGAGCTGTTTTTT. The whole variable domain, remainder taken from reference TRBV11-2 and TRBJ2-2, is EAGVAQSPRYKIIEKRQSVAFWCNPISGHATLYWYQQILGQGPKLLIQFQNNGVVDDSQLPKDRFSAERLKGVDSTLKIQPAKLEDSAVYLCASSRTGGYTGELFFGEGSRLTVL.